This TCR beta chain came from a study of cytomegalovirus exposure and HLA in healthy donors. Study-level points and caveats: Prior analysis indicated that the majority of TCR beta V segments exhibited productivity approximately 87% or approximately 30% of the time. Most likely, a cluster of highly shared sequence variants arose as a sequencing artifact. A missense variant in DCLRE1C was later tied to TCR beta V- and J-gene trimming. Later analysis revealed greater clonal expansion in HLA-associated TCR beta chains than in equally common others.

It was with 60 Vbeta and 13 Jbeta primers that the PCR ran. Generated by immunoSEQ multiplex PCR, the TCRdb table keeps only in-frame clones and is missing some. The profile shows 100,000 to 150,000 clones, around 82% of them singletons. In regard to this clone: Its antigen is as yet unknown.

CDR3 length: 15 residues. Germline values: CDR1 SGHRS, CDR2 YFSETQ. V gave up 0 bases and J gave up 6 bases, with 16 bases separating them. The sequenced sample consisted of PBMCs. V usage is TRBV5-1 and J usage is TRBJ2-7, with D possibly TRBD1 on 5 matching bases. The clonotype comes from a woman aged 40 to 50 in good health and CMV-seropositive. CDR3 in amino acids: CASSLEGLRPREQYF. CDR3 sequence (DNA): TGCGCCAGCAGCTTGGAGGGGCTAAGGCCCCGCGAGCAGTACTTC. The complete variable domain, with remaining parts taken from reference TRBV5-1 and TRBJ2-7, reads KAGVTQTPRYLIKTRGQQVTLSCSPISGHRSVSWYQQTPGQGLQFLFEYFSETQRNKGNFPGRFSGRQFSNSRSEMNVSTLELGDSALYLCASSLEGLRPREQYFGPGTRLTVT.